The subject of this entry is one TCR beta chain. CDR3 length: 14 amino acids. CDR1 is LNHDA, CDR2 SQIVND, per germline (reference sequence). Trimming cost V 5 bases and J 0 bases, with 11 bases left between them. This sample was included in a study of blood T cell repertoires in COVID-19. TCRdb's copy holds only in-frame clones and misses some; the assay was immunoSEQ multiplex PCR. Here the sample spans 53,000 or so clones, less than 85% being singletons. The source material was peripheral blood. This receptor was obtained from a man aged 70 or older with active COVID-19. V usage is TRBV19 and J usage is TRBJ2-7, with D possibly matching TRBD1 (5 bases). CDR3 in amino acids: CASSPQGSSYEQYF. Written as DNA, the CDR3 is TGTGCCAGTAGTCCCCAGGGATCCTCCTACGAGCAGTACTTC.